This T cell receptor beta chain was sequenced in a study of blood T cell repertoires in COVID-19. For the study at large: Whether acute or convalescent, the COVID-19 samples came from the United States, Italy and Spain. The analysed material was cDNA or gDNA that came from T cells, B-cell-depleted T cells, or PBMCs.

The CDR3 consists of 15 residues. Germline loops: CDR1 SGHRS, CDR2 YFSETQ. V lost 4 bases and J lost 2; bases outside the gene matches: 3. Authors' processing steps: Amplification from reference gene primers served as the basis for estimated nucleated cell counts. The repertoire was sequenced with immunoSEQ multiplex PCR; TCRdb's copy has only in-frame clones and lacks some. V and J calls and clone size are as listed in that table; D and trimming were resolved from the DNA. Altogether under 95,000 clones are present, about 91% being singletons, with the ten largest covering 6% to 7%. The chain has TRBV5-1 and TRBJ1-5, with 10 bases fitting TRBD1. The sample comprised peripheral blood. The sequence derives from a woman aged 50 to 65 with acute or convalescent COVID-19. CDR3 sequence reads: CASSIGTGGNQPQHF. In nucleotides, the CDR3 is TGCGCCAGCAGCATAGGGACAGGGGGCAATCAGCCCCAGCATTTT.